Presented here are 31 T cell receptor beta chains from one specimen sequenced in a study of long-term antiretroviral therapy in people with HIV. It was version v3.0 of the immunoSEQ assay that was run at survey level. TCRdb keeps only in-frame clones here, not all; method: immunoSEQ multiplex PCR. This table has about 21,000 clones, 76% appearing once. Sequenced here: unsorted PBMCs, sampled 0.5 years before starting antiretroviral therapy. These receptors were obtained from a man aged 18 to 29 with HIV.

The chain carries TRBV7-9 and TRBJ1-3; D uncertain. The V gene's germline CDR1 is SEHNR and CDR2 FQNEAQ (reference sequence). The CDR3 covers 14 residues. Trimming left V 2 bases short and J 0 bases short, with 5 bases between. CDR3 bases: TGTGCCAGCAGCTTATCGGTCTCTGGAAACACCATATATTTT. This encodes CASSLSVSGNTIYF.

V and J are TRBV27 and TRBJ1-5, with D possibly being TRBD1 (5 bases). The V gene's germline CDR1 is MNHEY and CDR2 SMNVEV (reference sequence). V shed 2 bases and J shed 4 bases, with 18 bases lying between them. This CDR3 has 17 residues. The DNA of the CDR3 is TGTGCCAGCAGTTTAGGGGTCCGGACGGGGGGGAATCAGCCCCAGCATTTT. Encoded protein: CASSLGVRTGGNQPQHF.

The chain links TRBV5-1 to TRBJ2-3; D may be TRBD1 (5 bases). This CDR3 has 12 amino acids. V was trimmed by 2 bases and J by 6 bases, leaving 7 bases between them. Germline loops: CDR1 SGHRS, CDR2 YFSETQ. CDR3 sequence: CASSLAGDTQYF. The CDR3, as DNA: TGCGCCAGCAGCTTAGCAGGGGATACGCAGTATTTT.

This chain links TRBV9 with TRBJ2-5; D tentatively reads TRBD1 or TRBD2 (6 bases each). Germline CDR1 is SGDLS and CDR2 is YYNGEE. The CDR3 is 16 residues long. V was cut by 3 bases and J by 4 bases, with 19 bases left in between. This chain's CDR3 is CASSGGGLGAAETQYF. The CDR3 DNA sequence: TGTGCCAGCAGCGGGGGAGGACTGGGGGCGGCAGAGACCCAGTACTTC.

This chain joins TRBV9 and TRBJ2-1; D is undetermined. The CDR3 loop spans 17 amino acids. With 0 bases removed from V and 0 bases from J, the gap between germline ends came to 13 bases. The germline V gene has CDR1 SGDLS and CDR2 YYNGEE. The CDR3 sequence: CASSVAKPPSSYNEQFF. CDR3 nucleotides: TGTGCCAGCAGCGTAGCGAAGCCCCCAAGCTCCTACAATGAGCAGTTCTTC. The full variable domain, its missing parts supplied by reference TRBV9 and TRBJ2-1, is DSGVTQTPKHLITATGQRVTLRCSPRSGDLSVYWYQQSLDQGLQFLIQYYNGEERAKGNILERFSAQQFPDLHSELNLSSLELGDSALYFCASSVAKPPSSYNEQFFGPGTRLTVL.

The rearrangement joins TRBV20-1 to TRBJ2-2; D gene unclear. In germline, CDR1 is DFQATT, CDR2 SNEGSKA (reference sequence). The CDR3 is 10 residues long. Trimming removed 6 bases from V and 7 bases from J, with 6 bases in between. Here the CDR3 reads CSAPYGELFF. CDR3 coding DNA: TGCAGTGCCCCCTACGGGGAGCTGTTTTTT.

The chain links TRBV5-5 to TRBJ2-7, with 7 positions matching TRBD1. V was clipped by 5 bases and J by 0 bases; unmatched bases: 14. The germline V gene encodes CDR1 SGHKS and CDR2 YYEKEE (reference sequence). The CDR3 spans 17 residues. This CDR3 reads CASRGMTGRTSSYEQYF. As DNA, the CDR3 is TGTGCCAGCAGGGGGATGACAGGGCGAACATCCTCCTACGAGCAGTACTTC.

The chain joins TRBV12-5 to TRBJ2-7, with TRBD1 as a possible D gene (5 bases). The CDR3 runs 13 residues. Germline V CDR1 and CDR2: LGHNT, FRNRAP. Trimming removed 6 bases from V and 5 bases from J, with 14 bases in between. The CDR3 sequence: CASGDKSRNEQYF. CDR3 DNA sequence: TGTGCTAGTGGGGACAAAAGTAGGAACGAGCAGTACTTC.

The V call is TRBV27, the J call TRBJ2-1, with 12 bases aligning to TRBD2. The germline CDR1 and CDR2 sequences are MNHEY and SMNVEV (reference sequence). J gave up 7 bases and V 5 bases, and 6 bases lay outside the gene matches. CDR3 length equals 15 residues. For the CDR3, the DNA is TGTGCCAGCAGTCCCAATGGACTAGCGGGGAATGAGCAGTTCTTC. The encoded protein is CASSPNGLAGNEQFF.

On this clone: Other DNA sequences in this sample translate to the same CDR3. This chain connects TRBV7-8 to TRBJ1-5, with D uncertain. The CDR3 totals 12 residues. Looked up from germline, CDR1 is SGHVS and CDR2 is FQNEAQ. V lost 5 bases and J 5 bases, leaving 7 bases between the germline ends. The CDR3 reads CASSLGDQPQHF. CDR3 bases: TGTGCCAGCAGCCTGGGAGATCAGCCCCAGCATTTT. The variable domain in full, completed from reference TRBV7-8 and TRBJ1-5, reads GAGVSQSPRYKVAKRGQDVALRCDPISGHVSLFWYQQALGQGPEFLTYFQNEAQLDKSGLPSDRFFAERPEGSVSTLKIQRTQQEDSAVYLCASSLGDQPQHFGDGTRLSIL.

The chain employs TRBV5-8 and TRBJ2-1; TRBD1 might be the D (5 bases). V was cut by 2 bases and J by 6 bases, with 6 bases left in between. The CDR3 is 12 amino acids. Germline V lookup: CDR1 SGHTS, CDR2 YDEGEE. CDR3 nucleotides: TGTGCCAGCAGCTTCAGGGTCAATGAGCAGTTCTTC. Its translation: CASSFRVNEQFF.

The V gene is TRBV5-4, the J gene TRBJ1-2; D gene ambiguous. The ends were cut back, 5 bases at V and 8 bases at J, with 16 bases in the middle. Germline V CDR1 and CDR2: SGHNT, YYREEE (reference sequence). CDR3 size: 13 residues. CDR3 residues: CASRIIEVLGYTF. The CDR3, as DNA: TGTGCCAGCAGAATAATCGAGGTGCTAGGCTACACCTTC.

This clone was picked up a small number of times. V and J are TRBV5-1 and TRBJ2-7; 8 positions match TRBD2. Unmatched junction bases numbered 18, after V lost 4 bases and J lost 0 bases. The CDR3 runs to 19 residues. Germline CDR1 and CDR2: SGHRS and YFSETQ. CDR3 bases: TGCGCCAGCAGCCTATCCCAGCGTACCGGGGGGGCCTCCTCCTACGAGCAGTACTTC. Translating it yields CASSLSQRTGGASSYEQYF.

Here the CDR3 reads CASSPKLDRNTEAFF. The CDR3, as DNA: TGTGCCAGCTCACCAAAATTGGACAGGAACACTGAAGCTTTCTTT. The gene calls are TRBV18 and TRBJ1-1; possibly TRBD1 for D (6 bases). This CDR3 has 15 residues. V shed 2 bases and J shed 1 base, with 11 bases lying between them. Germline V CDR1 and CDR2: KGHSH, LQKENI.

This clone showed up just a few times. This same CDR3 is encoded by further DNA sequences in the sample. The rearrangement uses TRBV9 and TRBJ1-2; 9 bases agree with TRBD1. V dropped 4 bases and J dropped 1; count of bases not matched to a gene: 8. The CDR3 sequence is 16 residues long. Per germline, CDR1 SGDLS and CDR2 YYNGEE. The DNA for the CDR3 is TGTGCCAGCAGCCCACCCGGGACAGGGATTAACTATGGCTACACCTTC. It codes for CASSPPGTGINYGYTF.

The chain links TRBV9 to TRBJ1-1; D ambiguous. V dropped 4 bases and J dropped 5 bases, with 12 bases sitting between them. CDR1 and CDR2 from the germline V gene are SGDLS and YYNGEE. This CDR3 contains 13 residues. CDR3 bases: TGTGCCAGCAGCACCCGGGTCCTTACTGAAGCTTTCTTT. This gives the protein CASSTRVLTEAFF.

V gene TRBV11-3 combines with J gene TRBJ2-3, with 7 positions matching TRBD1. This CDR3 has 15 residues. V lost 5 bases to trimming and J lost 2 bases; unmatched junction nucleotides: 7. Germline V CDR1 and CDR2: SGHNT, YENEEA. The CDR3 bases are TGTGCCAGCAGCGCCCAGGGACAGAACACAGATACGCAGTATTTT. Protein sequence: CASSAQGQNTDTQYF.

The rearrangement links TRBV5-1 to TRBJ1-4, with no clear D. This CDR3 is built from 16 residues. Germline V gene lookup returns CDR1 SGHRS and CDR2 YFSETQ. V was cut by 0 bases and J by 4 bases, with 13 bases left in between. CDR3 amino acids: CASSLGVGGYNEKLFF. CDR3 in DNA: TGCGCCAGCAGCTTGGGGGTCGGCGGTTATAATGAAAAACTGTTTTTT.

The chain combines TRBV27 with TRBJ2-7; the match to TRBD1 covers 8 bases. The CDR3 consists of 14 residues. Germline values: CDR1 MNHEY, CDR2 SMNVEV (reference sequence). With V trimmed by 3 bases and J by 2 bases, 3 bases remained unmatched. The DNA for the CDR3 is TGTGCCAGCAGTTTCGGGACAGGTCCCTACGAGCAGTACTTC. Amino acids: CASSFGTGPYEQYF.

The count of this clone is one. V is TRBV5-4 and J is TRBJ2-1, with a tentative D call TRBD1 (5 bases). The V end was cut by 1 base, the J end by 9 bases, with 17 bases between. This CDR3 has 15 residues. The germline V gene has CDR1 SGHNT and CDR2 YYREEE (reference sequence). CDR3 nucleotide sequence: TGTGCCAGCAGCTTGAGTAGGGGAACGATGGCTGAGCAGTTCTTC. This sequence encodes CASSLSRGTMAEQFF.

This chain uses TRBV2 with TRBJ2-2, with D perhaps given as TRBD1 or TRBD2 (5 bases each). Trimming left V 1 base short and J 1 base short, with 13 bases between. This CDR3 spans 17 amino acids. Germline V gives CDR1 SNHLY, CDR2 FYNNEI. CDR3: CASSEVGPILNTGELFF. The CDR3 nucleotides are TGTGCCAGCAGTGAAGTGGGACCAATTTTGAACACCGGGGAGCTGTTTTTT.

V gene TRBV2 combines with J gene TRBJ2-1; D remains ambiguous. V was cut by 5 bases and J by 4 bases, with 3 bases left in between. Germline CDR1 SNHLY, CDR2 FYNNEI. The CDR3 spans 11 residues. The DNA of the CDR3 is TGTGCCAGCAGTCAGTACAATGAGCAGTTCTTC. Translating gives CASSQYNEQFF.

The chain carries TRBV19 and TRBJ1-1; D is unresolved. Germline loops: CDR1 LNHDA, CDR2 SQIVND (reference sequence). The V and J ends lost 1 base and 1 base respectively, with 10 bases between them. The CDR3 totals 15 residues. This chain's CDR3 is CASSIVGNRNTEAFF. The CDR3 nucleotides are TGTGCCAGTAGTATAGTGGGGAATAGGAACACTGAAGCTTTCTTT.

The chain joins TRBV6-1 to TRBJ1-5; D may be TRBD1 (6 bases). CDR3 size: 15 residues. Deletions cut 6 bases from V and 1 base from J, with 13 bases between. Germline V lookup: CDR1 MNHNS, CDR2 SASEGT. This CDR3 reads CASRNRVGSNQPQHF. CDR3 nucleotides: TGTGCCAGCAGAAACAGGGTCGGCAGCAATCAGCCCCAGCATTTT.

This chain joins TRBV25-1 and TRBJ2-1, with TRBD2 matching 10 bases. This CDR3 region has 18 residues. Trimming removed 7 bases from V and 10 bases from J; junction bases left unmatched: 22. Germline V gene data show CDR1 as MGHDK and CDR2 as SYGVNS. The CDR3 is CASKPPGLIAGGPGEQFF. The CDR3 region has the DNA TGTGCCAGCAAACCCCCGGGGTTGATAGCGGGAGGACCTGGGGAGCAGTTCTTC.

The chain recombines TRBV9 with TRBJ1-1; a possible D gene is TRBD1 (5 bases). With 0 bases removed from V and 1 base from J, the gap between germline ends came to 10 bases. Germline assignment: CDR1 SGDLS and CDR2 YYNGEE. CDR3 length equals 15 residues. Here the CDR3 reads CASSVGRDGNTEAFF. DNA of the CDR3: TGTGCCAGCAGCGTAGGACGGGACGGGAACACTGAAGCTTTCTTT.

This clone has only a few counts. V usage is TRBV5-1 and J usage is TRBJ1-1; 7 nucleotides line up with TRBD1. CDR3 length equals 15 residues. CDR1 SGHRS and CDR2 YFSETQ come from the germline V gene. J lost 1 base, V lost 4 bases, and 7 bases had no gene match. CDR3 protein: CASSPTGVSNTEAFF. Written as DNA, the CDR3 is TGCGCCAGCAGCCCCACAGGGGTATCGAACACTGAAGCTTTCTTT.

V gene TRBV5-6 combines with J gene TRBJ2-3; a weak D match, TRBD1 (7 bases). Trimming took off 3 bases at V and 2 bases at J, with 13 bases between the two ends. The CDR3 runs 15 residues. Germline V gene lookup returns CDR1 SGHDT and CDR2 YYEEEE. The CDR3, as DNA: TGTGCCAGCAGCTGGCGGGACAGAACCACAGATACGCAGTATTTT. Its translation: CASSWRDRTTDTQYF.

The genes are TRBV28 and TRBJ2-1; 8 bases are a match to TRBD1. The CDR3 sequence is 13 residues long. Germline loops: CDR1 MDHEN, CDR2 SYDVKM. The V segment lost 5 bases and the J segment 6 bases; nucleotides outside the gene matches: 3. The CDR3 nucleotides read TGTGCCAGCAGTCCCACAGGGGGCAATGAGCAGTTCTTC. This gives the protein CASSPTGGNEQFF. Based on the CDR3 plus reference TRBV28 and TRBJ2-1, the full variable domain is DVKVTQSSRYLVKRTGEKVFLECVQDMDHENMFWYRQDPGLGLRLIYFSYDVKMKEKGDIPEGYSVSREKKERFSLILESASTNQTSMYLCASSPTGGNEQFFGPGTRLTVL.

V is TRBV5-5 and J is TRBJ1-1; perhaps TRBD1 as D (5 bases). The length of the CDR3 is 14 residues. V was trimmed by 0 bases and J by 1 base, leaving 7 bases between them. CDR1 is SGHKS and CDR2 is YYEKEE in the germline V gene (reference sequence). The CDR3 region is CASSLAGTNTEAFF. The CDR3 region has the DNA TGTGCCAGCAGCTTGGCGGGGACGAACACTGAAGCTTTCTTT.

The rearrangement joins TRBV5-4 to TRBJ1-2; 9 bases map to TRBD1. CDR3 size: 13 residues. The germline CDR1 and CDR2 sequences are SGHNT and YYREEE (reference sequence). With V trimmed by 4 bases and J by 3 bases, 1 base remained unmatched. In nucleotides, the CDR3 is TGTGCCAGCAGCGACAGGGGGGACTATGGCTACACCTTC. It encodes CASSDRGDYGYTF.